This entry lists 25 T cell receptor beta chains sequenced from one sample in a study of shared clonotypes between healthy human individuals. Here immunoSEQ multiplex PCR was the method, and the copy in TCRdb shows in-frame clones only, minus some. The sample consists of about 500,000 clones, roughly three quarters of them appearing once. The specimen was PBMCs. The receptors originated from a woman between 40 and 50 years old in good health. Some clones in this sample may be carry-over from other donors' samples.

The V gene is TRBV4-3, the J gene TRBJ2-7, with TRBD2 identical over 8 bases. The CDR3 is 16 residues long. V gave up 4 bases and J gave up 5 bases; unmatched junction bases: 13. CDR1 and CDR2 from the germline V gene are LGHNA and YSLEER. The CDR3, as DNA: TGCGCCAGCAGCCCCCGGCGAGCGGGAGTGTCCCACGAGCAGTACTTC. This gives the protein CASSPRRAGVSHEQYF.

The chain couples TRBV7-9 to TRBJ2-1; the match to TRBD2 covers 10 bases. The CDR3 sequence is 18 residues long. In germline, CDR1 is SEHNR, CDR2 FQNEAQ (reference sequence). Trimming cost V 4 bases and J 0 bases; bases outside gene matches: 9. CDR3 nucleotide sequence: TGTGCCAGCAGCTCGACCGGACTAGCGGAGTTCTCCTACAATGAGCAGTTCTTC. Amino acids: CASSSTGLAEFSYNEQFF.

The genes are TRBV7-2 and TRBJ2-1; perhaps D is TRBD1 or TRBD2 (5 bases each). Trimming left V 0 bases short and J 8 bases short, with 14 bases between. The CDR3 spans 15 residues. Per germline, CDR1 SGHTA and CDR2 FQGNSA. The chain's CDR3 is CASSLAVGPSDEQFF. The CDR3, as DNA: TGTGCCAGCAGCTTAGCCGTGGGACCCTCGGATGAGCAGTTCTTC.

As concerns this clone: The same CDR3 also results from other DNA sequences found in this sample. The chain is built from TRBV29-1 and TRBJ2-3; D is unresolved. CDR3 size: 13 residues. V dropped 3 bases and J dropped 1 base, with 8 bases sitting between them. Germline CDR1 is SQVTM and CDR2 is ANQGSEA. In nucleotides, the CDR3 is TGCAGCGTTGATTCCCAGGGCACAGATACGCAGTATTTT. It is translated as CSVDSQGTDTQYF.

J is TRBJ1-2 and V is TRBV28; tentatively, D is TRBD1 (6 bases). This CDR3 has 14 amino acids. The germline V gene encodes CDR1 MDHEN and CDR2 SYDVKM. With 6 bases removed from V and 5 bases from J, the gap between germline ends came to 16 bases. The CDR3 DNA sequence: TGTGCCAGCAGCACTTTGGGGGCAGGTTATGGCTACACCTTC. Translation gives CASSTLGAGYGYTF.

The gene calls are TRBV5-1 and TRBJ2-7; D may be TRBD1 (6 bases). This CDR3 region has 15 residues. CDR1 SGHRS and CDR2 YFSETQ come from the germline V gene. Between the trimmed V and J ends, which lost 9 bases and 0 bases, there was a span of 19 bases. CDR3 sequence (DNA): TGCGCCACCAAACTGACAGGAGCCGACTCCTACGAGCAGTACTTC. It codes for CATKLTGADSYEQYF.

The genes are TRBV5-6 and TRBJ1-5; D not resolved. Germline lookup yields CDR1 SGHDT and CDR2 YYEEEE. The germline V and J ends were trimmed by 1 base and 0 bases, with 11 bases remaining between them. This CDR3 has 16 amino acids. In nucleotides, the CDR3 is TGTGCCAGCAGCTTGCGTGCAGGATATAGCAATCAGCCCCAGCATTTT. It encodes CASSLRAGYSNQPQHF.

For this clone: Additional DNA sequences in this sample encode the identical CDR3. In DNA, the CDR3 is TGCGCCAGCAGCTTGGCCGGACATGAGCAGTTCTTC. As protein: CASSLAGHEQFF. The rearrangement uses TRBV5-1 and TRBJ2-1; D unclear. There are 12 residues in the CDR3. Per germline, CDR1 SGHRS and CDR2 YFSETQ. Trimming removed 0 bases at V and 8 bases at J, with 6 bases between.

Turning to this clone: Being one base from a much bigger clone, this may be a read error. This chain links TRBV9 with TRBJ1-1, with D unclear. This CDR3 contains 15 residues. The germline gives CDR1 SGDLS, CDR2 YYNGEE. CDR3 nucleotides: TGTGCCGGCAGCCCCAGCGGGCCTACGAACACTGAAGCTTTCTTT. Encoded protein: CAGSPSGPTNTEAFF.

This clone appeared a single time. This rearrangement joins TRBV19 to TRBJ1-1; D is undetermined. V shed 2 bases and J shed 4 bases, with 11 bases lying between them. Germline CDR1 is LNHDA and CDR2 is SQIVND (reference sequence). CDR3 length: 14 amino acids. The CDR3 loop reads CASSISPFATEAFF. The CDR3 nucleotides are TGTGCCAGTAGTATATCCCCTTTTGCCACTGAAGCTTTCTTT.

The chain couples TRBV5-3 to TRBJ1-4, with D possibly TRBD1 on 5 matching bases. TRBV5-3 is labeled an ORF, and its function is uncertain. The CDR3 is made up of 18 amino acids. Trimming removed 2 bases at V and 2 bases at J, with 19 bases between. CDR3 amino acids: CARSFGAAFGATNEKLFF. CDR3 coding DNA: TGTGCCAGAAGCTTCGGTGCAGCCTTCGGGGCCACTAATGAAAAACTGTTTTTT.

The J gene is TRBJ2-7, the V gene TRBV10-3, with 7 positions matching TRBD1. Germline CDR1 reads ENHRY; CDR2 reads SYGVKD. The ends lost 3 bases at V and 2 bases at J; junction bases unmatched: 1. This CDR3 region has 13 residues. The CDR3 spells CAISEGGPYEQYF. Here the CDR3 DNA reads TGTGCCATCAGTGAAGGGGGCCCCTACGAGCAGTACTTC.

The V and J genes are TRBV27 and TRBJ2-3; a possible D gene is TRBD2 (6 bases). Trimming removed 4 bases at V and 0 bases at J, with 8 bases between. Germline CDR1 MNHEY, CDR2 SMNVEV (reference sequence). There are 14 residues in the CDR3. CDR3 DNA: TGTGCCAGCAGTTGGAGCGGGAGCACAGATACGCAGTATTTT. It translates to CASSWSGSTDTQYF.

The chain couples TRBV11-2 to TRBJ1-2; D perhaps matches TRBD1 (5 bases). The germline V and J ends were trimmed by 8 bases and 4 bases, with 11 bases remaining between them. The CDR3 extends over 12 amino acids. The V gene's germline CDR1 is SGHAT and CDR2 FQNNGV. The CDR3 region has the DNA TGTGCCAGCCGGTCCGGGACCTATGGCTACACCTTC. It translates to CASRSGTYGYTF.

The chain uses TRBV5-1 and TRBJ2-1; D is uncertain. The V end lost 5 bases, the J end lost 0 bases, and 12 bases lay between the germline ends. The CDR3 runs to 15 residues. From germline, CDR1 is SGHRS and CDR2 YFSETQ. The CDR3 sequence: CASRLGWSSYNEQFF. The CDR3 DNA follows: TGCGCCAGCAGACTGGGGTGGAGCTCCTACAATGAGCAGTTCTTC.

The rearrangement uses TRBV7-2 and TRBJ2-5; D is perhaps TRBD1 (6 bases). CDR1 SGHTA and CDR2 FQGNSA come from the germline V gene. The ends were cut back, 4 bases at V and 5 bases at J, with 14 bases in the middle. This CDR3 is 14 amino acids long. The CDR3 DNA reads as TGTGCCAGCAGCTCCTCAGGGGTGCGCGAGACCCAGTACTTC. This translates into CASSSSGVRETQYF.

This clone was counted a single time. The rearrangement uses TRBV7-6 and TRBJ2-2, with D uncertain. Per the germline V gene, CDR1 is SGHVS and CDR2 is FNYEAQ. CDR3 size: 12 residues. The V gene lost 5 bases and the J gene lost 7 bases, with 8 bases spanning the gap. The CDR3 is CASSLVVGELFF. CDR3 nucleotide sequence: TGTGCCAGCAGCCTAGTAGTCGGGGAGCTGTTTTTT.

The chain uses TRBV7-3 and TRBJ2-2, with 13 bases aligning to TRBD2. The germline V gene has CDR1 SGHTA and CDR2 FQGTGA. The CDR3 sequence is 18 residues long. The V gene end was trimmed by 7 bases and the J gene end by 1 base; junction bases not matched to a gene: 9. The CDR3 DNA is TGTGCCAGCACCCCATTGGGACTAGCGGGATGGAACACCGGGGAGCTGTTTTTT. Translating gives CASTPLGLAGWNTGELFF.

This clone was counted once. The chain employs TRBV15 and TRBJ1-2, with D perhaps TRBD1 (5 bases). Trimming took off 1 base at V and 6 bases at J, with 15 bases between the two ends. CDR3 length: 15 residues. Per germline, CDR1 LNHNV and CDR2 YYDKDF (reference sequence). CDR3 region: CATSRVGQGMHGYTF. CDR3 sequence (DNA): TGTGCCACCAGCAGAGTAGGGCAGGGTATGCATGGCTACACCTTC.

The genes are TRBV29-1 and TRBJ2-3; 11 nucleotides line up with TRBD2. The V gene end was trimmed by 2 bases and the J gene end by 4 bases; junction bases not matched to a gene: 11. There are 17 residues in the CDR3. In germline, CDR1 is SQVTM, CDR2 ANQGSEA. The CDR3 sequence is CSVERGLLAGGADTQYF. The DNA of the CDR3 is TGCAGCGTTGAACGAGGCCTCCTAGCGGGAGGCGCAGATACGCAGTATTTT.

This sequence joins TRBV6-1 and TRBJ2-4; D ambiguous. V lost 7 bases and J lost 0, with 13 bases in between. Germline V gene sequence: CDR1 MNHNS, CDR2 SASEGT. The CDR3 spans 15 residues. This CDR3 is CASTAASLAKNIQYF. The CDR3 DNA follows: TGTGCCAGCACGGCAGCCTCCCTAGCCAAAAACATTCAGTACTTC.

This clone was recorded at least ten times. In DNA form, the CDR3 reads TGCGCCAGCAGCTTGGTGGGAGGGGGCACAGATACGCAGTATTTT. Translated, it gives CASSLVGGGTDTQYF. The gene calls are TRBV5-1 and TRBJ2-3; 7 bases align to TRBD2. Looked up from germline, CDR1 is SGHRS and CDR2 is YFSETQ. V shed 0 bases, J shed 1 base, and the junction held 2 bases outside the gene matches. The CDR3 is made up of 15 amino acids.

The chain has TRBV4-1 and TRBJ1-1; D call uncertain. Trimming stripped 3 bases from V and 1 base from J, with 9 bases between. Germline-derived CDR1 and CDR2 are MGHRA and YSYEKL. This CDR3 region has 14 residues. The CDR3 sequence: CASSQVGPNTEAFF. In nucleotides, the CDR3 is TGCGCCAGCAGCCAGGTCGGACCGAACACTGAAGCTTTCTTT.

The chain recombines TRBV14 with TRBJ2-7, with 9 bases that match TRBD1. With V trimmed by 4 bases and J by 4 bases, 5 bases remained unmatched. Germline loops: CDR1 SGHDN, CDR2 FVKESK. This CDR3 is 14 amino acids long. CDR3 residues: CASSLGTGKYEQYF. The CDR3 region has the DNA TGTGCCAGCAGCCTCGGGACAGGGAAGTACGAGCAGTACTTC.

The genes are TRBV28 and TRBJ1-2; perhaps TRBD1 as D (5 bases). The CDR3 sequence is 14 residues long. CDR1 and CDR2 (germline): MDHEN, SYDVKM. Trimming cost V 8 bases and J 4 bases, with 17 bases left between them. The CDR3 is CASDGGIGTYGYTF. DNA of the CDR3: TGTGCCAGCGATGGAGGGATAGGGACCTATGGCTACACCTTC.